A single sample is the source of the 16 T cell receptor beta chains below, sequenced in a study of T cell responses to AZD1222 COVID-19 vaccine. Sequencing used immunoSEQ multiplex PCR; TCRdb keeps in-frame clones, though not all of them. The sample includes approximately 120,000 clones, about 79% of them seen just once. Sequenced here: peripheral blood, sampled 28 days after the second AZD1222 dose. The source is an adult who received the AZD1222 COVID-19 vaccine.

This rearrangement joins TRBV5-4 to TRBJ1-5, with a possible D match to TRBD1 (5 bases). The length of the CDR3 is 15 residues. V lost 0 bases to trimming and J lost 6 bases, with 13 bases between them. Germline V gene lookup returns CDR1 SGHNT and CDR2 YYREEE (reference sequence). In DNA form, the CDR3 reads TGTGCCAGCAGCTTGGGAGGGACGCAAGTTCAGCCCCAGCATTTT. It specifies CASSLGGTQVQPQHF.

This chain connects TRBV2 to TRBJ1-5; D might be TRBD1 (5 bases). This CDR3 spans 14 amino acids. Germline CDR1 reads SNHLY; CDR2 reads FYNNEI. Trimming stripped 3 bases from V and 1 base from J, with 7 bases between. CDR3 region: CASSDRASNQPQHF. The CDR3 nucleotides read TGTGCCAGCAGTGACAGGGCCAGCAATCAGCCCCAGCATTTT. Together with reference TRBV2 and TRBJ1-5, the CDR3 gives the full variable domain: EPEVTQTPSHQVTQMGQEVILRCVPISNHLYFYWYRQILGQKVEFLVSFYNNEISEKSEIFDDQFSVERPDGSNFTLKIRSTKLEDSAMYFCASSDRASNQPQHFGDGTRLSIL.

The J gene is TRBJ2-7, the V gene TRBV6-5, with 8 bases that match TRBD1. Germline lookup yields CDR1 MNHEY and CDR2 SVGAGI. The CDR3 is 15 residues long. V trimming: 6 bases; J trimming: 3 bases; junction bases outside the gene matches: 10. In nucleotides, the CDR3 is TGTGCCAGCAGGCCCCTCAACAGGGGGAGCTACGAGCAGTACTTC. Translation: CASRPLNRGSYEQYF.

This chain connects TRBV5-1 to TRBJ1-2; D perhaps matches TRBD1 (6 bases). CDR3 length: 13 residues. V lost 5 bases and J 6 bases, leaving 14 bases between the germline ends. Germline assignment: CDR1 SGHRS and CDR2 YFSETQ. CDR3 DNA sequence: TGCGCCAGCAGGCTGGGGGCTCGGGATGGCTACACCTTC. Translated: CASRLGARDGYTF.

The J gene is TRBJ1-1, the V gene TRBV5-5; tentatively, D is TRBD1 (6 bases). Trimming stripped 4 bases from V and 0 bases from J, with 19 bases between. The germline gives CDR1 SGHKS, CDR2 YYEKEE (reference sequence). This CDR3 has 17 residues. CDR3 protein: CASSKGAKGVLNTEAFF. Written as DNA, the CDR3 is TGTGCCAGCAGCAAGGGCGCGAAGGGGGTTCTGAACACTGAAGCTTTCTTT.

This clone was detected once. The chain carries TRBV7-9 and TRBJ2-1; D perhaps matches TRBD1 (7 bases). This CDR3 contains 14 residues. V lost 0 bases and J 9 bases, leaving 12 bases between the germline ends. The V gene's germline CDR1 is SEHNR and CDR2 FQNEAQ (reference sequence). CDR3 bases: TGTGCCAGCAGCTTAGCCAGGGGGGCAATTGAGCAGTTCTTC. Translated: CASSLARGAIEQFF.

This chain uses TRBV7-3 with TRBJ1-6; the D gene is possibly TRBD1 (5 bases). Germline assignment: CDR1 SGHTA and CDR2 FQGTGA. Trimming shortened V by 2 bases and J by 6 bases, and 11 bases separated the two germline ends. The CDR3 loop spans 15 amino acids. The CDR3 DNA reads TGTGCCAGCAGCTTAGGGCCGCAGGGTAATTCACCCCTCCACTTT. Its translation: CASSLGPQGNSPLHF. Supplemented by reference TRBV7-3 and TRBJ1-6, the full variable domain reads GAGVSQTPSNKVTEKGKYVELRCDPISGHTALYWYRQSLGQGPEFLIYFQGTGAADDSGLPNDRFFAVRPEGSVSTLKIQRTERGDSAVYLCASSLGPQGNSPLHFGNGTRLTVT.

As DNA, the CDR3 is TGTGCCAGCAGCATCACGGACGTGAACACTGAAGCTTTCTTT. Encoded protein: CASSITDVNTEAFF. The chain combines TRBV7-3 with TRBJ1-1, with unresolved D. The V and J ends lost 5 bases and 0 bases respectively, with 10 bases between them. Germline values: CDR1 SGHTA, CDR2 FQGTGA. This CDR3 is 14 amino acids long.

This chain joins TRBV18 and TRBJ1-1; D remains unclear. The germline V gene has CDR1 KGHSH and CDR2 LQKENI. V gave up 3 bases and J gave up 2 bases, with 7 bases separating them. This CDR3 contains 13 residues. This CDR3 is CASSPFFNTEAFF. Written as DNA, the CDR3 is TGTGCCAGCTCACCCTTCTTTAACACTGAAGCTTTCTTT.

V gene TRBV5-1 combines with J gene TRBJ1-2, with D perhaps TRBD1 (5 bases). The CDR3 loop spans 13 amino acids. Trimming removed 0 bases at V and 8 bases at J, with 11 bases between. Germline V CDR1 and CDR2: SGHRS, YFSETQ. The CDR3 protein is CASSLGGSSGYTF. For the CDR3, the DNA is TGCGCCAGCAGCTTGGGGGGCAGTTCGGGCTACACCTTC.

V usage is TRBV14 and J usage is TRBJ1-6, with 8 bases matching TRBD1. The CDR3 spans 16 residues. From germline, CDR1 is SGHDN and CDR2 FVKESK. J gave up 4 bases and V 3 bases, and 5 bases lay outside the gene matches. The CDR3 bases are TGTGCCAGCAGCCACGGGACAGGCTCTTATAATTCACCCCTCCACTTT. Its translation: CASSHGTGSYNSPLHF.

The CDR3 loop reads CASSFSGTAIYTF. The CDR3 DNA follows: TGTGCCAGCAGCTTCTCCGGGACAGCTATCTACACCTTC. The J gene is TRBJ1-2, the V gene TRBV11-2, with TRBD1 matching over 7 bases. Germline-derived CDR1 and CDR2 are SGHAT and FQNNGV. Trimming removed 3 bases from V and 10 bases from J; junction bases left unmatched: 8. The CDR3 has 13 amino acids.

The chain uses TRBV4-3 and TRBJ2-5; TRBD2 matches at 9 bases. The junction had 11 bases not matched to a gene; V was cut back by 1 base and J by 5 bases. This CDR3 has 17 amino acids. Germline-derived CDR1 and CDR2 are LGHNA and YSLEER. CDR3 in amino acids: CASSQGRDSGGRETQYF. CDR3 in DNA: TGCGCCAGCAGCCAAGGCCGGGATAGCGGGGGCCGCGAGACCCAGTACTTC.

The chain uses TRBV5-1 and TRBJ2-1; 11 positions agree with TRBD2. The germline V gene encodes CDR1 SGHRS and CDR2 YFSETQ. This CDR3 has 16 residues. Losses at the gene ends were 0 bases for V and 6 bases for J; bases not matched to a gene: 5. The CDR3 reads CASSLATSGGRNEQFF. The CDR3 coding sequence is TGCGCCAGCAGCTTGGCAACTAGCGGGGGTCGCAATGAGCAGTTCTTC.

The chain joins TRBV9 to TRBJ2-2; 10 bases agree with TRBD1. The CDR3 is 14 residues long. V lost 3 bases to trimming and J lost 9 bases; unmatched junction nucleotides: 5. Germline V gene data show CDR1 as SGDLS and CDR2 as YYNGEE. CDR3 sequence reads: CASSGGQGFRELFF. CDR3 bases: TGTGCCAGCAGCGGGGGACAGGGGTTCAGGGAGCTGTTTTTT. Filled out from reference TRBV9 and TRBJ2-2, the complete variable domain reads DSGVTQTPKHLITATGQRVTLRCSPRSGDLSVYWYQQSLDQGLQFLIQYYNGEERAKGNILERFSAQQFPDLHSELNLSSLELGDSALYFCASSGGQGFRELFFGEGSRLTVL.

The chain couples TRBV5-1 to TRBJ2-3, with D perhaps being TRBD1 or TRBD2 (7 bases each). V was pared by 4 bases and J by 4 bases, with 19 bases between. CDR3 size: 16 residues. The germline gives CDR1 SGHRS, CDR2 YFSETQ. The CDR3 reads CASSQPKPGGADTQYF. The DNA for the CDR3 is TGCGCCAGCAGCCAACCAAAACCAGGGGGGGCAGATACGCAGTATTTT. The variable domain in full, with the rest retrieved from reference TRBV5-1 and TRBJ2-3, is KAGVTQTPRYLIKTRGQQVTLSCSPISGHRSVSWYQQTPGQGLQFLFEYFSETQRNKGNFPGRFSGRQFSNSRSEMNVSTLELGDSALYLCASSQPKPGGADTQYFGPGTRLTVL.